This T cell receptor (beta chain) derives from a study of T cell responses to AZD1222 COVID-19 vaccine. The V end lost 3 bases, the J end lost 4 bases, and 9 bases lay between the germline ends. Germline lookup yields CDR1 LGHNT and CDR2 FRNRAP. There are 13 residues in the CDR3. Method: immunoSEQ multiplex PCR; TCRdb's copy keeps in-frame clones and lacks some. The sample shows fewer than 120,000 clones, less than 95% of them seen only once. The V gene is TRBV12-5, the J gene TRBJ2-5; perhaps TRBD1 as D (6 bases). The sample was peripheral blood, taken on day 0 of AZD1222 vaccination. The sequence was collected from an adult in good health. The CDR3 DNA reads TGTGCTAGTGGTTTTGGGGGCCGAGAGACCCAGTACTTC. Its translation: CASGFGGRETQYF.